This TCR beta chain was recovered during a study of T-cell memory formation after mild COVID-19. Study results and caveats: Clones contracting across day 15 to 85 had a balanced CD4/CD8 profile; later expanding clones leaned CD4+. The CD4+ clones that contracted clustered mainly within CM and EM, and the CD8+ clones concentrated in EMRA. Pre-infection memory held some responding clones, suggesting pre-existing cross-reactive T cells responded.

Trimming stripped 1 base from V and 6 bases from J, with 12 bases between. Germline lookup yields CDR1 SGHTA and CDR2 FQGNSA. The length of the CDR3 is 15 residues. TCRdb ran MiXCR on the 5' RACE reads and lists one entry per CDR3 protein. This sample has 200,000 to 250,000 distinct CDR3 sequences, with approximately 10% found just once. This clonotype was picked up a small number of times. What it recognizes is unknown. The clonotype was recovered from a man aged 18 to 35 who had mild COVID-19 (a few samples of this study predate the infection). Cell type and time point are not known. The rearrangement joins TRBV7-2 to TRBJ2-2; TRBD2 might be the D (5 bases). Sequencing was done on a sample of PBMCs or a T cell subset sorted from them (not recorded which). DNA for the CDR3: TGTGCCAGCAGCTTAGGCCCGGGATTGGCCGGGGAGCTGTTTTTT. It yields the protein CASSLGPGLAGELFF.